This entry lists 16 T cell receptor beta chains sequenced from one sample in a study of blood T cell repertoires in COVID-19. TCRdb keeps only in-frame clones here, not all; method: immunoSEQ multiplex PCR. Among 150,000 to 180,000 clones listed, about 90% were seen once. Sequenced material: peripheral blood. Receptors originate from a man in his fifties with acute or convalescent COVID-19.

The chain is built from TRBV27 and TRBJ2-6, with 8 bases matching TRBD1. Germline V gene sequence: CDR1 MNHEY, CDR2 SMNVEV (reference sequence). The CDR3 is 16 amino acids. V lost 6 bases, J lost 0 bases, and 4 bases stayed unmatched. The CDR3 loop is CASRTGVNSGANVLTF. As DNA, the CDR3 is TGTGCCAGCAGGACAGGGGTAAACTCTGGGGCCAACGTCCTGACTTTC.

This rearrangement joins TRBV11-2 to TRBJ2-7, with a tentative D call TRBD2 (6 bases). The CDR3 extends over 16 amino acids. Germline CDR1 is SGHAT and CDR2 is FQNNGV. V was trimmed by 3 bases and J by 6 bases, leaving 21 bases between them. Here the CDR3 DNA reads TGTGCCAGCAGCTTTGGTTTGCGGGACCCGACGGGCGAGCAGTACTTC. Its protein is CASSFGLRDPTGEQYF.

This chain connects TRBV10-3 to TRBJ1-1, with D unresolved. Trimming removed 7 bases from V and 1 base from J, with 10 bases in between. Per germline, CDR1 ENHRY and CDR2 SYGVKD. This CDR3 contains 13 residues. CDR3 in amino acids: CAIKQQSNTEAFF. CDR3 nucleotides: TGTGCCATCAAGCAACAGTCGAACACTGAAGCTTTCTTT.

The chain couples TRBV4-3 to TRBJ2-1; D is perhaps TRBD1 (6 bases). The CDR3 loop spans 15 amino acids. Germline V gives CDR1 LGHNA, CDR2 YSLEER. V was pared by 4 bases and J by 2 bases, with 12 bases between. CDR3 in amino acids: CASSLGASAYNEQFF. The CDR3 DNA is TGCGCCAGCAGCCTGGGGGCGTCCGCCTACAATGAGCAGTTCTTC.

The CDR3 sequence is CASSFLPNRAGTVNEKLFF. In DNA form, the CDR3 reads TGCGCCAGCAGCTTTTTACCGAACCGGGCCGGGACAGTCAATGAAAAACTGTTTTTT. The V call is TRBV5-1, the J call TRBJ1-4; 7 nucleotides match TRBD1. The length of the CDR3 is 19 residues. CDR1 and CDR2 from the germline V gene are SGHRS and YFSETQ. V gave up 2 bases and J gave up 5 bases; unmatched junction bases: 18. Looking up the rest from reference TRBV5-1 and TRBJ1-4 gives the full variable domain: KAGVTQTPRYLIKTRGQQVTLSCSPISGHRSVSWYQQTPGQGLQFLFEYFSETQRNKGNFPGRFSGRQFSNSRSEMNVSTLELGDSALYLCASSFLPNRAGTVNEKLFFGSGTQLSVL.

This sequence joins TRBV5-6 and TRBJ2-1; 7 bases match TRBD2. This CDR3 region has 16 residues. CDR1 and CDR2 (germline): SGHDT, YYEEEE. Unmatched junction bases numbered 12, after V lost 4 bases and J lost 5 bases. Here the CDR3 reads CASSTFGLVSHNEQFF. The CDR3, as DNA: TGTGCCAGCAGCACATTCGGACTAGTTTCACACAATGAGCAGTTCTTC.

The chain is built from TRBV10-3 and TRBJ1-2; 10 bases map to TRBD1. This CDR3 comprises 15 residues. CDR1 and CDR2 (germline): ENHRY, SYGVKD. The J segment lost 4 bases and the V segment lost 2 bases, leaving 4 bases of the junction unmatched. The CDR3 nucleotides read TGTGCCATCAGTGAGGGACAGGGGGAGGTCTATGGCTACACCTTC. Translated: CAISEGQGEVYGYTF.

The chain is built from TRBV7-8 and TRBJ2-7; 9 bases fit TRBD1. The trim removed 4 bases at V and 2 bases at J, leaving 3 bases unmatched. Germline V CDR1 and CDR2: SGHVS, FQNEAQ. The CDR3 is made up of 14 amino acids. CDR3 in amino acids: CASSSGTGPYEQYF. CDR3 nucleotides: TGTGCCAGCAGCTCCGGGACAGGGCCCTACGAGCAGTACTTC. Supplemented by reference TRBV7-8 and TRBJ2-7, the full variable domain reads GAGVSQSPRYKVAKRGQDVALRCDPISGHVSLFWYQQALGQGPEFLTYFQNEAQLDKSGLPSDRFFAERPEGSVSTLKIQRTQQEDSAVYLCASSSGTGPYEQYFGPGTRLTVT.

This clone was observed a handful of times. The V and J genes are TRBV29-1 and TRBJ1-2; 7 nucleotides align to TRBD1. There are 12 residues in the CDR3. V lost 4 bases, J lost 4 bases, and 3 bases stayed unmatched. CDR1 and CDR2 from the germline V gene are SQVTM and ANQGSEA. This CDR3 reads CSVAGQSYGYTF. In DNA, the CDR3 is TGCAGCGTTGCGGGACAGAGCTATGGCTACACCTTC.

The rearrangement uses TRBV7-2 and TRBJ2-5; 8 positions match TRBD1. Per germline, CDR1 SGHTA and CDR2 FQGNSA. The trim removed 4 bases at V and 4 bases at J, leaving 8 bases unmatched. The CDR3 is 15 amino acids. This CDR3 reads CASSSIQDRAETQYF. The CDR3 DNA sequence: TGTGCCAGCAGCTCGATTCAGGACAGGGCAGAGACCCAGTACTTC.

This clone has only one observation. The chain is built from TRBV30 and TRBJ2-7, with D hard to call. With 3 bases removed from V and 4 bases from J, the gap between germline ends came to 4 bases. The germline gives CDR1 GTSNPN, CDR2 SVGIG (reference sequence). This CDR3 comprises 10 residues. Written as DNA, the CDR3 is TGTGCCTGGAGCGGGTACGAGCAGTACTTC. Protein sequence: CAWSGYEQYF.

CDR3 protein: CASRPGGYGYTF. Here the CDR3 DNA reads TGTGCCAGCAGACCGGGTGGCTATGGCTACACCTTC. V usage is TRBV28 and J usage is TRBJ1-2; no reliable D call. Germline V gene data show CDR1 as MDHEN and CDR2 as SYDVKM. V lost 6 bases and J 4 bases, leaving 9 bases between the germline ends. CDR3 size: 12 residues.

The count of this clone is one. The rearrangement joins TRBV7-8 to TRBJ1-1, with 7 bases that match TRBD1. V trimming: 1 base; J trimming: 0 bases; junction bases outside the gene matches: 5. The CDR3 is made up of 16 amino acids. Germline CDR1 is SGHVS and CDR2 is FQNEAQ. The CDR3 nucleotides are TGTGCCAGCAGCTTAGTGTCCAGGGGGTTGAACACTGAAGCTTTCTTT. Translation: CASSLVSRGLNTEAFF.

About this clone: An end of the junction differs from the germline gene, which may be a read error. This sequence joins TRBV28 and TRBJ2-7; tentative D call: TRBD2 (6 bases). The CDR3 covers 13 residues. Per the germline V gene, CDR1 is MDHEN and CDR2 is SYDVKM. CDR3 loop: CASSSAAIVDGGF. CDR3 nucleotides: TGTGCCAGCAGTTCAGCCGCGATCGTTGATGGAGGGTTC. Full variable domain (missing parts from reference TRBV28 and TRBJ2-7): DVKVTQSSRYLVKRTGEKVFLECVQDMDHENMFWYRQDPGLGLRLIYFSYDVKMKEKGDIPEGYSVSREKKERFSLILESASTNQTSMYLCASSSAAIVDGGFGPGTRLTVT.

The chain combines TRBV3-1 (or the pseudogene TRBV3-2) with TRBJ1-5, with 10 positions matching TRBD1. The CDR3 runs 15 residues. Trimming cost V 3 bases and J 6 bases; bases outside gene matches: 5. Germline values: CDR1 LGHDT, CDR2 YNNKEL (reference sequence). CDR3 nucleotide sequence: TGTGCCAGCAGCCAGAGGACAGGGGGGGTTCAGCCCCAGCATTTT. Translation: CASSQRTGGVQPQHF.

V and J are TRBV29-1 and TRBJ2-2; 13 bases fit TRBD2. There are 15 residues in the CDR3. Trimming at V came to 4 bases and at J to 3 bases, leaving 2 bases not matched to a gene. Germline V gene data show CDR1 as SQVTM and CDR2 as ANQGSEA. The CDR3 here is CSVAGTSGDTGELFF. The CDR3 DNA follows: TGCAGCGTTGCCGGGACTAGCGGGGACACCGGGGAGCTGTTTTTT.